These 9 T cell receptor beta chains share one sample of origin, sequenced in a study of T cell responses to AZD1222 COVID-19 vaccine. Assay: immunoSEQ multiplex PCR; the TCRdb copy retains only in-frame clones and omits some. Of 28,000 or so clones in the sample, 88% were seen once. Sequencing used peripheral blood, obtained 28 days after the second AZD1222 dose. Source of these receptors: an adult who received the AZD1222 COVID-19 vaccine.

CDR3 coding DNA: TGCGCCAGCAGCTACACCCGGGGTAGCTCCTATAATTCACCCCTCCACTTT. This translates into CASSYTRGSSYNSPLHF. V is TRBV5-1 and J is TRBJ1-6; no definite D call. CDR1 and CDR2 (germline): SGHRS, YFSETQ. CDR3 length equals 17 residues. V was cut by 3 bases and J by 0 bases, with 13 bases left in between. The full variable domain, with the rest looked up from reference TRBV5-1 and TRBJ1-6, is KAGVTQTPRYLIKTRGQQVTLSCSPISGHRSVSWYQQTPGQGLQFLFEYFSETQRNKGNFPGRFSGRQFSNSRSEMNVSTLELGDSALYLCASSYTRGSSYNSPLHFGNGTRLTVT.

The V gene is TRBV2, the J gene TRBJ2-6, with D unresolved. Trimming left V 6 bases short and J 1 base short, with 13 bases between. The CDR3 is 16 amino acids. CDR1 is SNHLY and CDR2 is FYNNEI in the germline V gene. The CDR3 bases are TGTGCCAGCAGCCCGAAGGTTGGGTCTGGGGCCAACGTCCTGACTTTC. It codes for CASSPKVGSGANVLTF.

The genes are TRBV7-2 and TRBJ2-4; D is possibly TRBD1 or TRBD2 (6 bases each). CDR3 length: 19 amino acids. V dropped 1 base and J dropped 1 base, with 20 bases sitting between them. Germline CDR1 is SGHTA and CDR2 is FQGNSA. The CDR3 here is CASSLDPGAGSRAKNIQYF. The CDR3 DNA is TGTGCCAGCAGCTTAGACCCGGGGGCGGGCAGTAGGGCCAAAAACATTCAGTACTTC.

This clone was recorded a few times. The chain uses TRBV6-1 and TRBJ2-7, with D maybe TRBD1 (6 bases). The CDR3 spans 13 residues. Per the germline V gene, CDR1 is MNHNS and CDR2 is SASEGT. The V and J ends lost 0 bases and 6 bases respectively, with 9 bases between them. CDR3 amino acids: CASSEALRGEQYF. CDR3 in DNA: TGTGCCAGCAGTGAAGCGCTCAGGGGCGAGCAGTACTTC.

The CDR3 bases are TGTGCCAGCAGCGTAGGCCGGGACAGGGATCCGAACACTGAAGCTTTCTTT. Its translation is CASSVGRDRDPNTEAFF. The rearrangement links TRBV9 to TRBJ1-1; TRBD1 agrees at 9 bases. V lost 0 bases to trimming and J lost 1 base; unmatched junction nucleotides: 7. The V gene's germline CDR1 is SGDLS and CDR2 YYNGEE. This CDR3 contains 17 residues.

The chain carries TRBV21-1 and TRBJ1-1; no check of the table's D call, TRBD1, against the DNA was made. TRBV21-1 counts as a pseudogene. This CDR3 is 12 amino acids long. This chain's CDR3 is CARRTGGVKAFF. The CDR3 nucleotides read TGTGCCAGAAGGACAGGGGGCGTGAAAGCTTTCTTT.

J is TRBJ1-4 and V is TRBV2; TRBD1 might be the D (5 bases). CDR1 is SNHLY, CDR2 FYNNEI, per germline. The CDR3 runs to 12 residues. Trimming pared 6 bases from V and 7 bases from J, leaving 9 bases between. This chain's CDR3 is CASRGDGEKLFF. For the CDR3, the DNA is TGTGCCAGCAGGGGGGACGGTGAAAAACTGTTTTTT.

This sequence joins TRBV5-6 and TRBJ1-2, with TRBD1 matching 10 bases. Germline CDR1 and CDR2: SGHDT and YYEEEE. Trimming took 5 bases from V and 2 from J; bases not matched to a gene: 9. The CDR3 totals 16 residues. CDR3 protein: CASSWDRGRRNYGYTF. CDR3 DNA: TGTGCCAGCAGTTGGGACAGGGGTCGTCGGAACTATGGCTACACCTTC.

The V gene is TRBV27, the J gene TRBJ1-4; D gene ambiguous. Deletions cut 8 bases from V and 8 bases from J, with 12 bases between. The germline CDR1 and CDR2 sequences are MNHEY and SMNVEV (reference sequence). This CDR3 is built from 12 residues. CDR3 bases: TGTGCCAGCGGTCAGAGGCGGGAAAAACTGTTTTTT. This translates into CASGQRREKLFF.